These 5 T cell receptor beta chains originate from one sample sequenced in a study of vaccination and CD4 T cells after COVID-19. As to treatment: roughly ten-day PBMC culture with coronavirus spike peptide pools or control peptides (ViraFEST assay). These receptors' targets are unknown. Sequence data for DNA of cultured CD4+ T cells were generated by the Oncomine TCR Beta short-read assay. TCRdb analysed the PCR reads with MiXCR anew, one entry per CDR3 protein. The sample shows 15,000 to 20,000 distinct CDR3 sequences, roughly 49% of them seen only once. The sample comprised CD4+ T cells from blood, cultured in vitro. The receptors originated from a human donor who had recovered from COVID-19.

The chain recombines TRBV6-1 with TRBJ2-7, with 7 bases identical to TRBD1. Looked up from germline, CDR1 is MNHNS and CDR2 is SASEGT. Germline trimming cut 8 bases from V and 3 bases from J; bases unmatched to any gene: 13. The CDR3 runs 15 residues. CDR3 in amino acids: CASDGRGQAIYEQYF. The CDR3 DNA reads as TGTGCCAGCGATGGGAGAGGACAGGCCATCTACGAGCAGTACTTC.

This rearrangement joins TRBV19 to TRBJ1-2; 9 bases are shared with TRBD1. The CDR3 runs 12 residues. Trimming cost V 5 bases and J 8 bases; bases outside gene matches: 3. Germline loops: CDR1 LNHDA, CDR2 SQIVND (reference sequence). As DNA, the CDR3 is TGTGCCAGTAGTCTTGGACAGGGGGGCTACACCTTC. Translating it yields CASSLGQGGYTF. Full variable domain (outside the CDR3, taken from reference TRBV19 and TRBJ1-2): DGGITQSPKYLFRKEGQNVTLSCEQNLNHDAMYWYRQDPGQGLRLIYYSQIVNDFQKGDIAEGYSVSREKKESFPLTVTSAQKNPTAFYLCASSLGQGGYTFGSGTRLTVV.

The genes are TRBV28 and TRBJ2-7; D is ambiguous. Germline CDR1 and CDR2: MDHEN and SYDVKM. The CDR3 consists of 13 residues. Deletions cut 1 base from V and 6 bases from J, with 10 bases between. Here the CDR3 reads CASSLSPSGEQYF. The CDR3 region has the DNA TGTGCCAGCAGTTTATCCCCCTCTGGCGAGCAGTACTTC.

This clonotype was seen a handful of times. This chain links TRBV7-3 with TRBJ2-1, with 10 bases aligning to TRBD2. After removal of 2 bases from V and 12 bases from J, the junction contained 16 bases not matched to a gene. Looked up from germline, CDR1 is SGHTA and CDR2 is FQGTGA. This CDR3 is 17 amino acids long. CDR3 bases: TGTGCCAGCAGCTTAGGAGTTCGGGAGGCTAGCGGGGGTGGGCAGTTCTTC. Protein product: CASSLGVREASGGGQFF. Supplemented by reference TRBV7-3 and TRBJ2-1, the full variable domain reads GAGVSQTPSNKVTEKGKYVELRCDPISGHTALYWYRQSLGQGPEFLIYFQGTGAADDSGLPNDRFFAVRPEGSVSTLKIQRTERGDSAVYLCASSLGVREASGGGQFFGPGTRLTVL.

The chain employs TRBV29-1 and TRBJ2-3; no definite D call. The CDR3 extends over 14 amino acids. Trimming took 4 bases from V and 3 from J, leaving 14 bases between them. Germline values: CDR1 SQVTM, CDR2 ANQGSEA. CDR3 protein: CSVVPGHWTDTQYF. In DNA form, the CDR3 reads TGCAGCGTTGTGCCAGGCCACTGGACAGATACGCAGTATTTT.